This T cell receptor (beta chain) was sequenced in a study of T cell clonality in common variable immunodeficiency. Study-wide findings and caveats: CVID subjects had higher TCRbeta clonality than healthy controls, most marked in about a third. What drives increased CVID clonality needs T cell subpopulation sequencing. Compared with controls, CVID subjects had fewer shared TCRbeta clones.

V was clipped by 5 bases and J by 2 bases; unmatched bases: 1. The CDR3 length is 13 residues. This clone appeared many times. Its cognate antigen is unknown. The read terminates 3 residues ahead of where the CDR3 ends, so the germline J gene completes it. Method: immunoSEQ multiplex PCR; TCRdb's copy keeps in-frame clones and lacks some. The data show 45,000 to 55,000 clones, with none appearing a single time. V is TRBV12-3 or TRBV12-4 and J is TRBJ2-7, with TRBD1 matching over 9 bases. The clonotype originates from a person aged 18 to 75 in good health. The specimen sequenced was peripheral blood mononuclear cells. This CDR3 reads CASSRDRAYEQYF. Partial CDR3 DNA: TGTGCCAGCAGTCGGGACAGGGCCTACGAG.